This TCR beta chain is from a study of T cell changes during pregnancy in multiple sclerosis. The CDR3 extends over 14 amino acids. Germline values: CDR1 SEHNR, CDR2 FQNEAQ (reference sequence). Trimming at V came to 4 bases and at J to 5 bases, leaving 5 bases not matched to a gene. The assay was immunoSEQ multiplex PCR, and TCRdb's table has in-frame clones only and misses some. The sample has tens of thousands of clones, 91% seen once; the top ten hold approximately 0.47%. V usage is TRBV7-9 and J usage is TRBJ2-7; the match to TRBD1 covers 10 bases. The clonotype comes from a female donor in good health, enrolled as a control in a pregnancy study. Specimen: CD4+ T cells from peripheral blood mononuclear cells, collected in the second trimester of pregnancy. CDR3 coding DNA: TGTGCCAGCAGCTCCTGGGACAGGGGTCACGAGCAGTACTTC. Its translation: CASSSWDRGHEQYF.